A selection of T cell receptor beta chains follows, all from one sample in a study of blood T cells in healthy people across ages. TCRdb re-analysed the 5' RACE reads in MiXCR, keeping a single row per CDR3 protein. The table shows 550,000 to 700,000 distinct CDR3 sequences, with about 25% occurring only once. Sample: blood. These receptors were collected from a woman aged 70-85 years in good health. Both conserved end residues are part of each CDR3. The D gene is left open where the match is weak. Clone size, where shown, is once, few, many, or a class for clones that have expanded.

j_gene: TRBJ2-4; v_gene: TRBV18; abundance: once; d_gene: -; CDR3aa: CASSLSPLLAKNIQYF; CDR3nt: TGTGCCAGCTCACTGAGCCCTTTGTTAGCCAAAAACATTCAGTACTTC
j_gene: TRBJ2-2; v_gene: TRBV29-1; abundance: once; d_gene: -; CDR3aa: CSVEASGGELFF; CDR3nt: TGCAGCGTTGAAGCGTCTGGCGGGGAGCTGTTTTTT
j_gene: TRBJ2-5; v_gene: TRBV4-3; abundance: -; d_gene: -; CDR3aa: CASSPAGPGGETQYF; CDR3nt: TGCGCCAGCAGCCCCGCGGGTCCTGGGGGGGAGACCCAGTACTTC
j_gene: TRBJ1-2; v_gene: TRBV29-1; abundance: -; d_gene: -; CDR3aa: CSVEGETEGLNYGYTF; CDR3nt: TGCAGCGTTGAAGGCGAGACCGAGGGGTTAAACTATGGCTACACCTTC
j_gene: TRBJ2-7; v_gene: TRBV20-1; abundance: -; d_gene: TRBD1; CDR3aa: CSARETGAVSYEQYF; CDR3nt: TGCAGTGCTAGAGAGACAGGGGCAGTCTCCTACGAGCAGTACTTC
j_gene: TRBJ2-3; v_gene: TRBV30; abundance: few; d_gene: TRBD2; CDR3aa: CAWRYHSLGIAGYLTDTQYF; CDR3nt: TGTGCCTGGAGGTACCACTCCCTCGGGATAGCGGGATACCTCACAGATACGCAGTATTTT
j_gene: TRBJ1-5; v_gene: TRBV20-1; abundance: -; d_gene: TRBD1; CDR3aa: CSANTGGAPQPQHF; CDR3nt: TGCAGTGCTAATACAGGGGGCGCTCCTCAGCCCCAGCATTTT
j_gene: TRBJ1-5; v_gene: TRBV7-2; abundance: -; d_gene: TRBD1; CDR3aa: CASSLSTGMGQPQHF; CDR3nt: TGTGCCAGCAGCTTATCGACAGGGATGGGTCAGCCCCAGCATTTT
j_gene: TRBJ1-4; v_gene: TRBV20-1; abundance: -; d_gene: TRBD1; CDR3aa: CSAKRDRGGIATNEKLFF; CDR3nt: TGCAGTGCCAAACGGGACAGGGGTGGAATCGCAACTAATGAAAAACTGTTTTTT
j_gene: TRBJ2-5; v_gene: TRBV5-1; abundance: -; d_gene: -; CDR3aa: CASSLANGEGTQYF; CDR3nt: TGCGCCAGCAGCTTGGCTAACGGGGAAGGGACCCAGTACTTC
j_gene: TRBJ1-1; v_gene: TRBV14; abundance: -; d_gene: TRBD1; CDR3aa: CASSQTTGGWTEAFF; CDR3nt: TGTGCCAGCAGCCAAACGACAGGGGGCTGGACTGAAGCTTTCTTT
j_gene: TRBJ2-5; v_gene: TRBV3-1; abundance: -; d_gene: -; CDR3aa: CASSPDYGETQYF; CDR3nt: TGTGCCAGCAGCCCCGACTACGGAGAGACCCAGTACTTC
j_gene: TRBJ1-1; v_gene: TRBV7-9; abundance: -; d_gene: -; CDR3aa: CASSSPGPNTEAFF; CDR3nt: TGTGCCAGCAGCTCCCCTGGCCCGAACACTGAAGCTTTCTTT
j_gene: TRBJ1-2; v_gene: TRBV20-1; abundance: -; d_gene: TRBD1; CDR3aa: CSARPSDREVDGYTF; CDR3nt: TGCAGTGCTAGGCCGTCCGACAGGGAAGTCGATGGCTACACCTTC
j_gene: TRBJ2-3; v_gene: TRBV15; abundance: few; d_gene: -; CDR3aa: CTTSRVDGNRDTQYF; CDR3nt: TGTACCACCAGCAGAGTAGACGGGAATCGAGATACGCAGTATTTT
j_gene: TRBJ1-2; v_gene: TRBV19; abundance: -; d_gene: -; CDR3aa: CASKRGSLPYGYTF; CDR3nt: TGTGCCAGTAAAAGGGGCAGCCTCCCTTATGGCTACACCTTC
j_gene: TRBJ1-2; v_gene: TRBV5-1; abundance: few; d_gene: -; CDR3aa: CAGSPAPDYGYTF; CDR3nt: TGCGCCGGCAGCCCTGCTCCAGACTATGGCTACACCTTC
j_gene: TRBJ1-2; v_gene: TRBV20-1; abundance: -; d_gene: -; CDR3aa: CSARDFSGGSYGYTF; CDR3nt: TGCAGTGCTAGAGACTTCAGCGGGGGGTCCTATGGCTACACCTTC
j_gene: TRBJ1-5; v_gene: TRBV6-2/TRBV6-3; abundance: few; d_gene: -; CDR3aa: CASSYLIAGGTNQPQHF; CDR3nt: TGTGCCAGCAGTTACCTAATAGCCGGGGGGACTAATCAGCCCCAGCATTTT
j_gene: TRBJ2-7; v_gene: TRBV7-8; abundance: few; d_gene: TRBD1; CDR3aa: CASSLVQGALTTYEQYF; CDR3nt: TGTGCCAGCAGCTTAGTCCAGGGGGCGCTTACCACCTACGAGCAGTACTTC
j_gene: TRBJ2-1; v_gene: TRBV24-1; abundance: -; d_gene: TRBD2; CDR3aa: CATNPGLAGRGEQFF; CDR3nt: TGTGCCACCAATCCCGGACTAGCGGGGAGAGGTGAGCAGTTCTTC
j_gene: TRBJ1-6; v_gene: TRBV27; abundance: -; d_gene: TRBD1; CDR3aa: CASSGTGNSPLHF; CDR3nt: TGTGCCAGCAGTGGGACAGGAAATTCACCCCTCCACTTT
j_gene: TRBJ1-4; v_gene: TRBV29-1; abundance: -; d_gene: -; CDR3aa: CSVDTGQGGEKLFF; CDR3nt: TGCAGCGTTGATACCGGGCAAGGAGGTGAAAAACTGTTTTTT
j_gene: TRBJ2-7; v_gene: TRBV7-2; abundance: -; d_gene: -; CDR3aa: CASSLGDITVYEQYF; CDR3nt: TGTGCCAGCAGCTTGGGGGATATAACGGTGTACGAGCAGTACTTC
j_gene: TRBJ2-4; v_gene: TRBV7-2; abundance: few; d_gene: TRBD2; CDR3aa: CASSFGGGKKNIQYF; CDR3nt: TGTGCCAGCAGCTTCGGCGGGGGGAAAAAAAACATTCAGTACTTC
j_gene: TRBJ2-2; v_gene: TRBV7-9; abundance: -; d_gene: TRBD1; CDR3aa: CASSRQGIRTGELFF; CDR3nt: TGTGCCAGCAGCCGACAGGGGATTAGGACCGGGGAGCTGTTTTTT
j_gene: TRBJ2-7; v_gene: TRBV2; abundance: few; d_gene: -; CDR3aa: CASIPMEGYEQYF; CDR3nt: TGTGCCAGCATTCCAATGGAGGGGTACGAGCAGTACTTC
j_gene: TRBJ2-4; v_gene: TRBV2; abundance: few; d_gene: -; CDR3aa: CASSASTRLDIQYF; CDR3nt: TGTGCCAGCAGTGCTTCGACAAGGCTTGACATTCAGTACTTC
j_gene: TRBJ2-5; v_gene: TRBV20-1; abundance: -; d_gene: -; CDR3aa: CSAKMDSRETQYF; CDR3nt: TGCAGTGCTAAAATGGACAGTCGAGAGACCCAGTACTTC
j_gene: TRBJ2-1; v_gene: TRBV7-6; abundance: -; d_gene: -; CDR3aa: CASSLTPKGGSYNEQFF; CDR3nt: TGTGCCAGCAGCCTTACGCCCAAGGGGGGTTCCTACAATGAGCAGTTCTTC
j_gene: TRBJ2-5; v_gene: TRBV12-5; abundance: few; d_gene: -; CDR3aa: CASGPSWGEQYF; CDR3nt: TGTGCTAGTGGCCCCTCGTGGGGGGAGCAGTACTTC
j_gene: TRBJ2-5; v_gene: TRBV5-6; abundance: few; d_gene: TRBD1; CDR3aa: CASSVGRTGQETQYF; CDR3nt: TGTGCCAGCAGCGTGGGGAGGACAGGGCAAGAGACCCAGTACTTC
j_gene: TRBJ1-4; v_gene: TRBV20-1; abundance: few; d_gene: TRBD1; CDR3aa: CSARDRTGGEKLFF; CDR3nt: TGCAGTGCTAGAGATAGGACAGGGGGGGAAAAACTGTTTTTT